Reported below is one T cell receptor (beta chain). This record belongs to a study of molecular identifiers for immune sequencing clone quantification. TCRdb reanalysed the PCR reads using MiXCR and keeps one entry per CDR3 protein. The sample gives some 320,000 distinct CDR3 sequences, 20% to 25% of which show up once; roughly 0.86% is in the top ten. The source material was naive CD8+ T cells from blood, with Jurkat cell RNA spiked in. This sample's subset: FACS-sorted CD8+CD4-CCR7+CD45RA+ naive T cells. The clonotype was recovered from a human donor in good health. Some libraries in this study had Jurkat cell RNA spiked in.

The DNA of the CDR3 is TGTGCCAGCAGCGCTCGACAGCATCATCTCCAAGAGACCCAGTACTTC. The encoded protein is CASSARQHHLQETQYF. V gene TRBV6-9 combines with J gene TRBJ2-5; tentative D call: TRBD1 (5 bases). The ends were cut back, 6 bases at V and 1 base at J, with 18 bases in the middle. Per the germline V gene, CDR1 is MNHGY and CDR2 is SVAAGI. This CDR3 comprises 16 residues.